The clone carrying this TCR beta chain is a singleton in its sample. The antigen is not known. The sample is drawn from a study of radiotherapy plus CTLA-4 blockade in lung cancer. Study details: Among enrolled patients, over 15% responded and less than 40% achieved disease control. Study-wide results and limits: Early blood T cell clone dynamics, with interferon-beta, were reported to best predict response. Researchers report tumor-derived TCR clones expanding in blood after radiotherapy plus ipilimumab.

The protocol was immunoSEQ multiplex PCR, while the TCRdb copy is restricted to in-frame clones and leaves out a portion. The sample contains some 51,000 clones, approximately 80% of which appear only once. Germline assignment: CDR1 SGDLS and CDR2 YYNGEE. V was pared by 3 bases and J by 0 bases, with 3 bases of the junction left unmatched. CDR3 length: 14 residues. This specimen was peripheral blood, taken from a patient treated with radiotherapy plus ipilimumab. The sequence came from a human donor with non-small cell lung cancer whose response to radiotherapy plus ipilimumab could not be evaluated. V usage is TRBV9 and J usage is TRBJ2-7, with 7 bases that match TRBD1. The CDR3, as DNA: TGTGCCAGCAGCGGCCGGGACAGCTCCTACGAGCAGTACTTC. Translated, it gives CASSGRDSSYEQYF.